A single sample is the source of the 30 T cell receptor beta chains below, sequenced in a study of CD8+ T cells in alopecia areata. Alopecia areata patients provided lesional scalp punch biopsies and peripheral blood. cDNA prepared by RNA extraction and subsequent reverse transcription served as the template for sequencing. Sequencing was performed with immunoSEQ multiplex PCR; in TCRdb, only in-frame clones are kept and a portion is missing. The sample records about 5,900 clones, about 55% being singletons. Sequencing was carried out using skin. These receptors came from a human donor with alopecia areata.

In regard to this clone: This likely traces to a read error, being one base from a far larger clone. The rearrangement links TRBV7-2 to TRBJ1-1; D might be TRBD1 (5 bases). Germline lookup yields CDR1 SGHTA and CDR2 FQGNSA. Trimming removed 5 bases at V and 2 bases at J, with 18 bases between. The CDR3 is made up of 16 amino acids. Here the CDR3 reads CASSPEGRRINTEAFF. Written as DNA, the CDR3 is TGTGCCAGCAGCCCGGAGGGGCGGAGAATTAACACTGAAGCTTTCTTT.

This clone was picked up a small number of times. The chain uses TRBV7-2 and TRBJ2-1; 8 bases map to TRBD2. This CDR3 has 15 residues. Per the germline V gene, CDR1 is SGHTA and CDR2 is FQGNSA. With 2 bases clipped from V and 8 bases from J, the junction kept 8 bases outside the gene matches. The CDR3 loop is CASSLPREGLYEQFF. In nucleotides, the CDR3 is TGTGCCAGCAGCTTACCCCGGGAGGGACTATATGAGCAGTTCTTC.

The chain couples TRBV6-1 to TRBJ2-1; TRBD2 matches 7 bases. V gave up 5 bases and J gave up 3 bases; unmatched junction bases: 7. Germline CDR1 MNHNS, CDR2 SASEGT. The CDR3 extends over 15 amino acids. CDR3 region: CASSLRGENYNEQFF. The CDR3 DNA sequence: TGTGCCAGCAGTCTTCGGGGGGAAAACTACAATGAGCAGTTCTTC.

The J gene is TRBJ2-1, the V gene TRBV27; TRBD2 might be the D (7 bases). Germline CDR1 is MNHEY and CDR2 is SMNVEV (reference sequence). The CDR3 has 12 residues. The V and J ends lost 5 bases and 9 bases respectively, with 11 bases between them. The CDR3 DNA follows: TGTGCCAGCAGTCTGGGGGGGCGTGAGCAGTTCTTC. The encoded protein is CASSLGGREQFF.

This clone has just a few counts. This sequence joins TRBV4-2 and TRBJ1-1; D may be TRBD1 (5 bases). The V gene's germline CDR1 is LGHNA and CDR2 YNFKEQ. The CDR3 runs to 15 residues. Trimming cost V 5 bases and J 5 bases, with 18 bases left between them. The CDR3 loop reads CASSFRDVVRTEAFF. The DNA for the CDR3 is TGTGCCAGCAGCTTCAGGGACGTCGTTCGAACTGAAGCTTTCTTT.

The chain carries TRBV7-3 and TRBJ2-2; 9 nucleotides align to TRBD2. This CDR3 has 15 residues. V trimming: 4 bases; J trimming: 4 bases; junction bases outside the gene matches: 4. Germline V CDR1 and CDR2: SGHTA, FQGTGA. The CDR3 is CASSSLAGSTGELFF. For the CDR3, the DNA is TGTGCCAGCAGCTCCCTAGCGGGGAGCACCGGGGAGCTGTTTTTT.

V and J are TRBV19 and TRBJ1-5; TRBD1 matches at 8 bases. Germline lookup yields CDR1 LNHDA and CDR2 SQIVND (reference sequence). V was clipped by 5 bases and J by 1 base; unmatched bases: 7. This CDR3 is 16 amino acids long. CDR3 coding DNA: TGTGCCAGTAGTGGACAGGGCGGGCGGAGCAATCAGCCCCAGCATTTT. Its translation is CASSGQGGRSNQPQHF.

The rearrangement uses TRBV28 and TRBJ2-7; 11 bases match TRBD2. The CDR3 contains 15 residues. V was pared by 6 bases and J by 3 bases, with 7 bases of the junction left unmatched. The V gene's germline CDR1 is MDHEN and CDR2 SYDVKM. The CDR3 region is CASRVTSGRVYEQYF. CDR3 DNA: TGTGCCAGCAGGGTCACTAGCGGGAGAGTCTACGAGCAGTACTTC.

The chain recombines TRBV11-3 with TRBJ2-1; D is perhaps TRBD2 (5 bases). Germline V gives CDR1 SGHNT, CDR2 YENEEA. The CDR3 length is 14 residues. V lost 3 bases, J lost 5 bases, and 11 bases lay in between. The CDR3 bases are TGTGCCAGCAGCTTGGGAGTCCTGGACAATGAGCAGTTCTTC. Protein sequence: CASSLGVLDNEQFF.

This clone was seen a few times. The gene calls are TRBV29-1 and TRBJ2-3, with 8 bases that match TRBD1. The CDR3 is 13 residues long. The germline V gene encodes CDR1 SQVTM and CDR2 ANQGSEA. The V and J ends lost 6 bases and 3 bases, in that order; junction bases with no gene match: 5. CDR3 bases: TGCAGCGTCGGACAGGGAACAACAGATACGCAGTATTTT. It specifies CSVGQGTTDTQYF.

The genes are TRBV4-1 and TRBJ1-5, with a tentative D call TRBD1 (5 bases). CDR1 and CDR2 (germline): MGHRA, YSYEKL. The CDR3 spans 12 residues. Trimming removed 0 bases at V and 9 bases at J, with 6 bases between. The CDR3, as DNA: TGCGCCAGCAGCCAAGAAAGGGGGCCCCAGCATTTT. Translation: CASSQERGPQHF.

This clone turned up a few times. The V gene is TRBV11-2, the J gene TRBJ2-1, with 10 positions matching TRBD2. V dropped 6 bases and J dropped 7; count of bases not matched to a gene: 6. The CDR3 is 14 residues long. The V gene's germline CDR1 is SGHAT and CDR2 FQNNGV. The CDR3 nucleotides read TGTGCCAGCAGGATAGCGGGGGGAGGGAATGAGCAGTTCTTC. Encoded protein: CASRIAGGGNEQFF.

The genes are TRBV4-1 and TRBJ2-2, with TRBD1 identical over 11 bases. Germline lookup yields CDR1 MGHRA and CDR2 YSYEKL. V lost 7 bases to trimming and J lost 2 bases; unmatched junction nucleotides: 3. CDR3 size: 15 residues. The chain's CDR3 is CASMGTGGNTGELFF. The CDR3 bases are TGCGCCAGCATGGGGACAGGGGGTAACACCGGGGAGCTGTTTTTT.

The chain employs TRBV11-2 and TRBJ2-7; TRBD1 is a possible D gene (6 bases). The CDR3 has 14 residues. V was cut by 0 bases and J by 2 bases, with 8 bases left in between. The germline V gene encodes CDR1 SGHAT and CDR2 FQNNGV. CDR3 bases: TGTGCCAGCAGCTTAGATAGGACAGCCTACGAGCAGTACTTC. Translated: CASSLDRTAYEQYF.

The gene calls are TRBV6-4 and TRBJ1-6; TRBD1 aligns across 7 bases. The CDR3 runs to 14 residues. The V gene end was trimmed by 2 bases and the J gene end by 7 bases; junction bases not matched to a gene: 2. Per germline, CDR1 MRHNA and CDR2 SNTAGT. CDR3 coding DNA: TGTGCCAGCAGTGACAGGGACAGAAATTCACCCCTCCACTTT. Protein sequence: CASSDRDRNSPLHF.

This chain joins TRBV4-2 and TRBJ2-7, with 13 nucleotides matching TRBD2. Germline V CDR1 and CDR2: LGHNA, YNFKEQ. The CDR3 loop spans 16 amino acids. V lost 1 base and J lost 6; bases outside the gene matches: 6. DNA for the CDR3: TGTGCCAGCAGCCAAGCCGGACTAGCGGGAGACTCCGAGCAGTACTTC. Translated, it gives CASSQAGLAGDSEQYF.

The CDR3 DNA reads as TGTGCCAGCAGCTTGGCCGGTCGCCCAAACACTGAAGCTTTCTTT. Its translation is CASSLAGRPNTEAFF. V is TRBV5-6 and J is TRBJ1-1; D unresolved. CDR3 length: 15 amino acids. CDR1 SGHDT and CDR2 YYEEEE come from the germline V gene. Between the trimmed V and J ends, which lost 0 bases and 2 bases, there was a span of 11 bases.

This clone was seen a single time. The chain's CDR3 is CASSVEWRGTEAFF. In DNA, the CDR3 is TGTGCCAGCAGCGTAGAATGGAGAGGCACTGAAGCTTTCTTT. This sequence joins TRBV9 and TRBJ1-1; D is undetermined. The ends were cut back, 0 bases at V and 4 bases at J, with 10 bases in the middle. The CDR3 covers 14 residues. Germline V lookup: CDR1 SGDLS, CDR2 YYNGEE.

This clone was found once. The CDR3: CASSVQGQTQYF. DNA of the CDR3: TGTGCCAGCAGTGTACAGGGGCAGACCCAGTACTTC. The chain employs TRBV27 and TRBJ2-5, with 7 nucleotides matching TRBD1. CDR1 MNHEY and CDR2 SMNVEV come from the germline V gene (reference sequence). CDR3 length: 12 amino acids. J was trimmed by 6 bases and V by 5 bases; bases with no gene match: 3.

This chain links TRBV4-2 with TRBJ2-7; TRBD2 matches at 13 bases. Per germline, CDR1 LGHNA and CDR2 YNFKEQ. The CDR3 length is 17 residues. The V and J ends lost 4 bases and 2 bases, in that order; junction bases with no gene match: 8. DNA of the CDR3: TGTGCCAGCAGCCCCGGCAGACTAGCGGGAGGCACCTACGAGCAGTACTTC. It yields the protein CASSPGRLAGGTYEQYF.

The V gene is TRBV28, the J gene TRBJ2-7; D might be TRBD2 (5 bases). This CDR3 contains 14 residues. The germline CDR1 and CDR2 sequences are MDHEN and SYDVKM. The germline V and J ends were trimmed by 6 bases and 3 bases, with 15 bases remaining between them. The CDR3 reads CASSPRTGNYEQYF. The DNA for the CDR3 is TGTGCCAGCAGCCCCAGAACGGGAAACTACGAGCAGTACTTC.

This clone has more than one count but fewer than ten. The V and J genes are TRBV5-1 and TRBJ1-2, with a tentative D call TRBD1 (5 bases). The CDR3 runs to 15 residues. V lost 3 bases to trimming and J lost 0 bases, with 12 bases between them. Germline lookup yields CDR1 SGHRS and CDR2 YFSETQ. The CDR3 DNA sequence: TGCGCCAGCAGCTACGGGACCTACGCTAACTATGGCTACACCTTC. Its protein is CASSYGTYANYGYTF. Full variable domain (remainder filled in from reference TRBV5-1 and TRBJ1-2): KAGVTQTPRYLIKTRGQQVTLSCSPISGHRSVSWYQQTPGQGLQFLFEYFSETQRNKGNFPGRFSGRQFSNSRSEMNVSTLELGDSALYLCASSYGTYANYGYTFGSGTRLTVV.

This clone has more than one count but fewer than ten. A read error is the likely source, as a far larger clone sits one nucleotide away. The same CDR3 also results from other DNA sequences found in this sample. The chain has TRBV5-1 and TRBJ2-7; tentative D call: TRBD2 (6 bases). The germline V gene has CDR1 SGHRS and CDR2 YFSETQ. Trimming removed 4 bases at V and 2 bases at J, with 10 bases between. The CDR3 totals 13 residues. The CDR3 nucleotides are TGCGCCAGCAGCCGGGAGATGACCTACGAGCAGTACTTC. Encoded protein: CASSREMTYEQYF.

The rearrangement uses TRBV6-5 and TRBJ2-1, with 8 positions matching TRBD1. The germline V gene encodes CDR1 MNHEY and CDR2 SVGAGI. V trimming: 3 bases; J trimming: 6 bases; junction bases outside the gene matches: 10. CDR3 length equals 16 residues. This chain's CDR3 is CASSYGGQGAGNEQFF. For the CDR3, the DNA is TGTGCCAGCAGTTATGGTGGGCAGGGGGCGGGCAATGAGCAGTTCTTC.

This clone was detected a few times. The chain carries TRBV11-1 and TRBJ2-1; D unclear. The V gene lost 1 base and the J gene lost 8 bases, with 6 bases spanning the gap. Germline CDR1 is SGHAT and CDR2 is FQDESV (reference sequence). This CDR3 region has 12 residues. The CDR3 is CASSLGFDEQFF. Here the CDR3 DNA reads TGTGCCAGCAGCTTAGGGTTCGATGAGCAGTTCTTC.

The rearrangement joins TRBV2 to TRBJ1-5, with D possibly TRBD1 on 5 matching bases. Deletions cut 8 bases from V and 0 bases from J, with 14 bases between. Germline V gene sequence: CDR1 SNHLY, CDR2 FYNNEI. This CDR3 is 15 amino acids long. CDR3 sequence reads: CASQRDGHSNQPQHF. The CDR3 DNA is TGTGCCAGCCAACGGGACGGCCATAGCAATCAGCCCCAGCATTTT.

Here the CDR3 reads CATGSLRGRSYNEQFF. CDR3 coding DNA: TGTGCCACCGGCTCCCTGAGGGGTAGGTCCTACAATGAGCAGTTCTTC. This chain uses TRBV19 with TRBJ2-1; perhaps D is TRBD1 or TRBD2 (5 bases each). Germline values: CDR1 LNHDA, CDR2 SQIVND (reference sequence). This CDR3 is built from 16 residues. Trimming took 10 bases from V and 1 from J, leaving 20 bases between them.

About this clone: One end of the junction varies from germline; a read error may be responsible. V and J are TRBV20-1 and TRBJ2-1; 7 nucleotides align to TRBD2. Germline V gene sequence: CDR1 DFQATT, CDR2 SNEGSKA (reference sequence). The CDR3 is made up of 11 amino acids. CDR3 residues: CSARTSNERFF. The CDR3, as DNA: TGCAGTGCTAGGACTAGCAATGAGCGGTTCTTC.

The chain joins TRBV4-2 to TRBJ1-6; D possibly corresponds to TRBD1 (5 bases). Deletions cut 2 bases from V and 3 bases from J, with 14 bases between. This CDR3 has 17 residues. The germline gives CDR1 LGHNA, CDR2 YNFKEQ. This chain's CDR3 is CASSQLDMISYNSPLHF. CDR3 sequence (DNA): TGTGCCAGCAGCCAACTGGACATGATAAGCTATAATTCACCCCTCCACTTT.

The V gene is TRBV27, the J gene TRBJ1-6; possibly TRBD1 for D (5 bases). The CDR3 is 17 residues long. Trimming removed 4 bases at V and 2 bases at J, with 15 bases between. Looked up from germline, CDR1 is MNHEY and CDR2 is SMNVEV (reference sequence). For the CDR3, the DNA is TGTGCCAGCAGTTCGTACCAGGGCTTCGCCTATAATTCACCCCTCCACTTT. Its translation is CASSSYQGFAYNSPLHF.